The rows below give T cell receptor beta chains drawn from one sample of a study of neurological immune-mediated disorders. TCRdb re-analysed the 5' RACE reads in MiXCR, keeping a single row per CDR3 protein. The sample lists 65,000 to 85,000 distinct CDR3 sequences, 2.5% to 4% occurring once. Sequencing was carried out using PBMCs. Every receptor here comes from a woman in her forties or fifties with multiple sclerosis. The CDR3 runs from the conserved cysteine through the conserved F or W. Each record gives: clone size, V gene, J gene, D gene, CDR3 protein, CDR3 DNA. The D gene is left open where the match is weak. Clone size is stated in some rows and not others, as once, few, many or a class when expanded.

clone size: many; V gene: TRBV19; J gene: TRBJ1-5; D gene: .; CDR3 protein: CASNIRKGRGSNQPQHF; CDR3 DNA: TGTGCCAGTAACATTAGGAAGGGCAGGGGATCCAATCAGCCCCAGCATTTT
clone size: many; V gene: TRBV3-1; J gene: TRBJ2-7; D gene: TRBD1; CDR3 protein: CASSRGQGSYEQYF; CDR3 DNA: TGTGCCAGCAGCCGGGGACAGGGTAGCTACGAGCAGTACTTC
clone size: many; V gene: TRBV5-1; J gene: TRBJ2-1; D gene: .; CDR3 protein: CASSWDTSSYNEQFF; CDR3 DNA: TGCGCCAGCAGCTGGGACACGAGCTCCTACAATGAGCAGTTCTTC
clone size: many; V gene: TRBV20-1; J gene: TRBJ1-5; D gene: .; CDR3 protein: CSARDVGPQHF; CDR3 DNA: TGCAGTGCCAGGGACGTTGGGCCCCAGCATTTT
clone size: many; V gene: TRBV3-1; J gene: TRBJ2-3; D gene: TRBD2; CDR3 protein: CATGLAEAQYF; CDR3 DNA: TGTGCCACGGGACTAGCGGAAGCGCAGTATTTT
clone size: many; V gene: TRBV20-1; J gene: TRBJ2-7; D gene: TRBD2; CDR3 protein: CSAAPPIRLAGGREQYF; CDR3 DNA: TGCAGTGCTGCCCCCCCAATTCGACTAGCGGGAGGGAGGGAGCAGTACTTC
clone size: many; V gene: TRBV5-1; J gene: TRBJ1-2; D gene: .; CDR3 protein: CASSLSKGIYGYTF; CDR3 DNA: TGCGCCAGCAGCTTATCAAAAGGAATCTATGGCTACACCTTC
clone size: many; V gene: TRBV7-9; J gene: TRBJ2-3; D gene: .; CDR3 protein: CASSLGVGDTQYF; CDR3 DNA: TGTGCCAGCAGCTTAGGTGTGGGAGATACGCAGTATTTT
clone size: few; V gene: TRBV5-1; J gene: TRBJ2-1; D gene: TRBD2; CDR3 protein: CASSIVAGLSDNEQFF; CDR3 DNA: TGCGCCAGCAGCATAGTAGCGGGGCTATCCGACAATGAGCAGTTCTTC
clone size: many; V gene: TRBV2; J gene: TRBJ2-7; D gene: .; CDR3 protein: CASSARTVYEQYF; CDR3 DNA: TGTGCCAGCAGTGCCCGGACCGTCTACGAGCAGTACTTC
clone size: many; V gene: TRBV12-3/TRBV12-4; J gene: TRBJ1-2; D gene: .; CDR3 protein: CASSLGQTYGYTF; CDR3 DNA: TGTGCCAGCAGTTTAGGACAGACCTATGGCTACACCTTC
clone size: many; V gene: TRBV11-2; J gene: TRBJ2-5; D gene: .; CDR3 protein: CASSSGIRETQYF; CDR3 DNA: TGTGCCAGCAGCTCAGGGATCCGAGAGACCCAGTACTTC
clone size: many; V gene: TRBV7-9; J gene: TRBJ1-1; D gene: .; CDR3 protein: CASSHWVLGTEAFF; CDR3 DNA: TGTGCCAGCAGCCACTGGGTTCTGGGCACCGAAGCTTTCTTT
clone size: many; V gene: TRBV4-3; J gene: TRBJ1-2; D gene: .; CDR3 protein: CASSQDRRYYGYTF; CDR3 DNA: TGCGCCAGCAGCCAAGATCGACGGTACTATGGCTACACCTTC
clone size: many; V gene: TRBV28; J gene: TRBJ2-7; D gene: .; CDR3 protein: CASSQAGSLGEQYF; CDR3 DNA: TGTGCCAGCAGTCAAGCGGGTTCCTTGGGGGAGCAGTACTTC
clone size: many; V gene: TRBV6-1; J gene: TRBJ2-6; D gene: .; CDR3 protein: CATTSDSGANVLTF; CDR3 DNA: TGTGCCACCACGTCGGACTCTGGGGCCAACGTCCTGACTTTC
clone size: many; V gene: TRBV15; J gene: TRBJ2-7; D gene: .; CDR3 protein: CATSRDRASSYEQYF; CDR3 DNA: TGTGCCACCAGCAGAGATAGGGCGAGCTCCTACGAGCAGTACTTC
clone size: many; V gene: TRBV4-2; J gene: TRBJ1-6; D gene: .; CDR3 protein: CASSQDNRGLGGSPLHF; CDR3 DNA: TGTGCCAGCAGCCAAGATAACCGGGGCTTAGGGGGTTCACCCCTCCACTTT
clone size: .; V gene: TRBV18; J gene: TRBJ1-5; D gene: .; CDR3 protein: CASSRDSHPNQPQHF; CDR3 DNA: TGTGCCAGCTCCCGAGACAGCCACCCAAATCAGCCCCAGCATTTT
clone size: many; V gene: TRBV3-1; J gene: TRBJ2-1; D gene: TRBD2; CDR3 protein: CASSQVKGLGYNEQFF; CDR3 DNA: TGTGCCAGCAGCCAAGTCAAGGGACTAGGTTACAATGAGCAGTTCTTC
clone size: many; V gene: TRBV7-2; J gene: TRBJ1-5; D gene: .; CDR3 protein: CASSPTLTGRGIQPQHF; CDR3 DNA: TGTGCCAGCAGCCCCACCCTTACAGGGCGGGGGATTCAGCCCCAGCATTTT
clone size: few; V gene: TRBV20-1; J gene: TRBJ2-3; D gene: .; CDR3 protein: CSARDNRGSTDTQYF; CDR3 DNA: TGCAGTGCCAGGGACAACCGGGGGAGCACAGATACGCAGTATTTT
clone size: many; V gene: TRBV20-1; J gene: TRBJ2-2; D gene: TRBD2; CDR3 protein: CSAGGLKDTGELFF; CDR3 DNA: TGCAGTGCCGGGGGACTAAAGGACACCGGGGAGCTGTTTTTT
clone size: many; V gene: TRBV7-2; J gene: TRBJ2-1; D gene: .; CDR3 protein: CASSLSVLGSYNEQFF; CDR3 DNA: TGTGCCAGCAGCTTATCGGTCCTTGGGTCCTACAATGAGCAGTTCTTC
clone size: many; V gene: TRBV12-3/TRBV12-4; J gene: TRBJ2-6; D gene: .; CDR3 protein: CASSFSGANVLTF; CDR3 DNA: TGTGCCAGCAGTTTCTCTGGGGCCAACGTCCTGACTTTC
clone size: many; V gene: TRBV20-1; J gene: TRBJ2-5; D gene: .; CDR3 protein: CSARDPGRGQETQYF; CDR3 DNA: TGCAGTGCTAGAGACCCTGGTAGGGGGCAAGAGACCCAGTACTTC
clone size: .; V gene: TRBV5-1; J gene: TRBJ1-1; D gene: .; CDR3 protein: CASSLLAKRNTEAFF; CDR3 DNA: TGCGCCAGCAGCTTGTTGGCTAAGAGGAACACTGAAGCTTTCTTT
clone size: many; V gene: TRBV7-9; J gene: TRBJ2-7; D gene: TRBD2; CDR3 protein: CASSSREGTSGRGSYEQYF; CDR3 DNA: TGTGCCAGCAGCTCGCGAGAAGGGACTAGCGGGAGGGGGTCCTACGAGCAGTACTTC
clone size: many; V gene: TRBV29-1; J gene: TRBJ2-4; D gene: TRBD1; CDR3 protein: CSVEMGTAAKNIQYF; CDR3 DNA: TGCAGCGTTGAAATGGGGACAGCAGCCAAAAACATTCAGTACTTC
clone size: many; V gene: TRBV5-1; J gene: TRBJ2-3; D gene: .; CDR3 protein: CASSFSAKDTQYF; CDR3 DNA: TGCGCCAGCAGCTTCAGCGCCAAAGATACGCAGTATTTT
clone size: many; V gene: TRBV24-1; J gene: TRBJ2-7; D gene: TRBD2; CDR3 protein: CATDAGTSGISYEQYF; CDR3 DNA: TGTGCCACCGACGCCGGGACTAGCGGTATCTCCTACGAGCAGTACTTC
clone size: many; V gene: TRBV5-6; J gene: TRBJ2-6; D gene: TRBD1; CDR3 protein: CASTTFQGQAGANVLTF; CDR3 DNA: TGTGCCAGCACCACATTCCAGGGACAGGCTGGGGCCAACGTCCTGACTTTC
clone size: many; V gene: TRBV7-6; J gene: TRBJ2-7; D gene: TRBD2; CDR3 protein: CASSYGTAGEQYF; CDR3 DNA: TGTGCCAGCAGCTACGGAACAGCGGGGGAGCAGTACTTC
clone size: many; V gene: TRBV13; J gene: TRBJ2-7; D gene: .; CDR3 protein: CASSLGRDRYEQYF; CDR3 DNA: TGTGCCAGCAGCTTAGGCAGGGATCGCTACGAGCAGTACTTC
clone size: many; V gene: TRBV7-9; J gene: TRBJ2-1; D gene: TRBD1; CDR3 protein: CASSLSGQGGGDEQFF; CDR3 DNA: TGTGCCAGCAGCTTAAGTGGACAGGGGGGAGGCGATGAGCAGTTCTTC
clone size: few; V gene: TRBV10-3; J gene: TRBJ2-5; D gene: TRBD2; CDR3 protein: CATRGYTSGGAGDEGETQYF; CDR3 DNA: TGTGCCACGAGGGGTTACACTAGCGGGGGAGCCGGGGATGAAGGAGAGACCCAGTACTTC
clone size: many; V gene: TRBV7-2; J gene: TRBJ2-5; D gene: .; CDR3 protein: CASSSSETQYF; CDR3 DNA: TGTGCCAGCAGTTCTTCTGAGACCCAGTACTTC
clone size: many; V gene: TRBV5-1; J gene: TRBJ2-3; D gene: .; CDR3 protein: CASSYQGHSTADTQYF; CDR3 DNA: TGCGCCAGCAGCTACCAGGGACACTCAACCGCAGATACGCAGTATTTT
clone size: many; V gene: TRBV5-6; J gene: TRBJ1-2; D gene: .; CDR3 protein: CASSVPFRDGNYGYTF; CDR3 DNA: TGTGCCAGCAGCGTACCATTCCGGGACGGAAACTATGGCTACACCTTC
clone size: many; V gene: TRBV4-3; J gene: TRBJ2-3; D gene: TRBD1; CDR3 protein: CASSRAGTVVTDTQYF; CDR3 DNA: TGCGCCAGCAGCAGGGCCGGGACAGTGGTCACAGATACGCAGTATTTT
clone size: many; V gene: TRBV6-2/TRBV6-3; J gene: TRBJ2-1; D gene: .; CDR3 protein: CAGSSSYNEQFF; CDR3 DNA: TGTGCCGGATCAAGCTCCTACAATGAGCAGTTCTTC
clone size: many; V gene: TRBV20-1; J gene: TRBJ2-3; D gene: .; CDR3 protein: CSAMYGGSTDTQYF; CDR3 DNA: TGCAGTGCCATGTATGGGGGAAGCACAGATACGCAGTATTTT
clone size: many; V gene: TRBV25-1; J gene: TRBJ1-1; D gene: TRBD1; CDR3 protein: CASSPRQGFTEAFF; CDR3 DNA: TGTGCCAGCAGTCCTAGACAGGGATTCACTGAAGCTTTCTTT